This T cell receptor (beta chain) comes out of a study of blood T cell repertoires in COVID-19. At the level of the study: The origin of the acute and convalescent COVID-19 samples was the United States, Italy and Spain. Sources were T cells, B-cell-depleted T cells, or PBMCs; the material itself was cDNA or gDNA.

Enrolled through a virtual design, the participants were between 18 and 89 years of age and came from under 30 US areas. Each participant's cohort was designated according to participant-reported clinical history. Data came from immunoSEQ multiplex PCR; TCRdb stores just in-frame clones and leaves some out. The sample lists about 320,000 clones; 85% to 90% were seen once. This CDR3 comprises 15 residues. CDR1 is PRHDT, CDR2 FYEKMQ, per germline (reference sequence). J was trimmed by 9 bases and V by 4 bases; bases with no gene match: 5. The gene calls are TRBV13 and TRBJ2-1; 14 bases match TRBD2. The receptor comes from a woman aged 18-35 years who had recovered from COVID-19. Material: PBMCs or T cells enriched from blood (not recorded which). DNA for the CDR3: TGTGCCAGCAGCTCCGGGACTAGCGGGGGTATTGAGCAGTTCTTC. Protein sequence: CASSSGTSGGIEQFF.